The 24 T cell receptor beta chains presented below share a single source sample, sequenced in a study of T cell repertoires in cytomegalovirus infection (dated by TCRdb to 2018 to 2020). Sequencing instrument: Illumina HiSeq 1500. TCRdb itself trimmed the public reads at Q25 with fastp, ran MiXCR and retained productive beta chains. When rows share a CDR3 protein, they turn into one entry using the most common DNA and genes. This sample gives 740,000 or so distinct CDR3 sequences in total; about 40% of them show up just once. Around 3% of the sample rests with the top ten. The sequenced sample was PBMCs. The receptor source for this set is a human donor in good health (CMV status not recorded). Some clones in this sample may be carry-over from other donors' samples.

This clonotype was counted between two and nine times. V gene TRBV7-2 combines with J gene TRBJ1-5; D is ambiguous. V lost 2 bases and J 6 bases, leaving 11 bases between the germline ends. This CDR3 region has 14 residues. Germline V gene data show CDR1 as SGHTA and CDR2 as FQGNSA. The DNA for the CDR3 is TGTGCCAGCAGCTTAATCTCCGGTGGTCAGCCCCAGCATTTT. Protein: CASSLISGGQPQHF.

The V and J genes are TRBV28 and TRBJ2-7; D is unclear. Per germline, CDR1 MDHEN and CDR2 SYDVKM. This CDR3 is 12 amino acids long. The V end was cut by 2 bases, the J end by 4 bases, with 6 bases between. The CDR3 loop is CASSLQRYEQYF. The CDR3 DNA reads TGTGCCAGCAGTTTACAGAGGTACGAGCAGTACTTC.

In its sample, this clonotype was seen many times. This chain uses TRBV7-2 with TRBJ2-1; 10 bases align to TRBD1. This CDR3 spans 14 amino acids. Germline-derived CDR1 and CDR2 are SGHTA and FQGNSA. V lost 7 bases and J lost 7; bases outside the gene matches: 7. CDR3 nucleotide sequence: TGTGCCAGCACCCGACAGGGGGCGCGTAATGAGCAGTTCTTC. The encoded protein is CASTRQGARNEQFF.

This clonotype showed up just a few times. The CDR3: CASSAAGRFTGELFF. As DNA, the CDR3 is TGTGCCAGCAGTGCGGCAGGGCGGTTCACCGGGGAGCTGTTTTTT. The gene calls are TRBV6-1 and TRBJ2-2, with D possibly being TRBD1 (5 bases). The V and J ends lost 4 bases and 4 bases respectively, with 13 bases between them. The CDR3 has 15 amino acids. The germline CDR1 and CDR2 sequences are MNHNS and SASEGT.

Note on this clonotype: Here the CDR3 omits its conserved ending phenylalanine or tryptophan, so a read error is the likely source. The rearrangement joins TRBV2 to TRBJ2-5; D is perhaps TRBD1 or TRBD2 (5 bases each). The germline gives CDR1 SNHLY, CDR2 FYNNEI. Deletions cut 6 bases from V and 2 bases from J, with 16 bases between. This CDR3 spans 15 amino acids. The CDR3 nucleotides read TGTGCCAGCAGCGGTGCCGGGACCCCTCAAGAGACCCAGTACTTA. Translation: CASSGAGTPQETQYL.

The chain recombines TRBV12-3 or TRBV12-4 with TRBJ2-5, with 7 bases fitting TRBD2. V lost 7 bases to trimming and J lost 0 bases; unmatched junction nucleotides: 11. This CDR3 comprises 16 residues. This CDR3 reads CASTTRASGHQETQYF. CDR3 bases: TGTGCCAGCACCACCAGAGCTAGCGGACACCAAGAGACCCAGTACTTC.

This clonotype occurred a few times. This chain connects TRBV29-1 to TRBJ2-3; 7 positions agree with TRBD2. The CDR3 is made up of 15 amino acids. Germline trimming cut 6 bases from V and 3 bases from J; bases unmatched to any gene: 12. Germline CDR1 SQVTM, CDR2 ANQGSEA. In nucleotides, the CDR3 is TGCAGCGTCCGAAGATTGGCGGGAGAAACAGATACGCAGTATTTT. It translates to CSVRRLAGETDTQYF.

This clonotype was seen at least ten times. This sequence joins TRBV7-2 and TRBJ2-3, with 7 bases matching TRBD1. Looked up from germline, CDR1 is SGHTA and CDR2 is FQGNSA. This CDR3 has 14 amino acids. After removal of 4 bases from V and 3 bases from J, the junction contained 4 bases not matched to a gene. CDR3 loop: CASSSRTGTDTQYF. CDR3 bases: TGTGCCAGCAGCTCTCGGACAGGAACAGATACGCAGTATTTT.

This clonotype was detected ten times or more. The V gene is TRBV7-8, the J gene TRBJ1-4, with D uncertain. From germline, CDR1 is SGHVS and CDR2 FQNEAQ. This CDR3 has 16 amino acids. Trimming left V 1 base short and J 3 bases short, with 12 bases between. The CDR3 reads CASSLGFTRPNEKLFF. DNA of the CDR3: TGTGCCAGCAGCTTAGGATTTACCCGACCTAATGAAAAACTGTTTTTT.

This clonotype was seen a handful of times. J is TRBJ2-2 and V is TRBV4-1, with a tentative D call TRBD1 (5 bases). The CDR3 sequence is 16 residues long. Germline V gene sequence: CDR1 MGHRA, CDR2 YSYEKL. Between the trimmed V and J ends, which lost 3 bases and 0 bases, there was a span of 11 bases. The CDR3 loop is CASSQGRTSNTGELFF. The CDR3 DNA reads as TGCGCCAGCAGCCAGGGGCGGACATCGAACACCGGGGAGCTGTTTTTT.

Remarks on this clonotype: This sequence may be a read error, since a much larger clone differs from it by one base. The chain is built from TRBV7-2 and TRBJ2-7; D tentatively reads TRBD1 or TRBD2 (5 bases each). In germline, CDR1 is SGHTA, CDR2 FQGNSA. The CDR3 runs 15 residues. DNA for the CDR3: TGTGCCTGCAGCCTCAGTCCGGGGCCCATCTACGAGCAGTACTTC. Residues: CACSLSPGPIYEQYF.

The chain recombines TRBV7-6 with TRBJ2-1; D is unresolved. Trimming cost V 1 base and J 0 bases, with 10 bases left between them. The CDR3 sequence is 16 residues long. CDR1 and CDR2 from the germline V gene are SGHVS and FNYEAQ. In DNA form, the CDR3 reads TGTGCCAGCAGCTTAGAAAACGGGTACTCCTACAATGAGCAGTTCTTC. It encodes CASSLENGYSYNEQFF.

This clonotype was seen a handful of times. The chain combines TRBV27 with TRBJ1-2, with 7 bases matching TRBD1. This CDR3 comprises 16 residues. Germline V lookup: CDR1 MNHEY, CDR2 SMNVEV (reference sequence). V lost 5 bases, J lost 4 bases, and 13 bases stayed unmatched. CDR3 protein: CASSRSRDSLFYGYTF. CDR3 coding DNA: TGTGCCAGCAGTCGCTCGAGGGACAGCCTCTTCTATGGCTACACCTTC.

The chain is built from TRBV4-2 and TRBJ2-7; perhaps D is TRBD1 or TRBD2 (6 bases each). Trimming removed 0 bases at V and 6 bases at J, with 21 bases between. The CDR3 covers 17 residues. Germline CDR1 reads LGHNA; CDR2 reads YNFKEQ. CDR3 in amino acids: CASSQDNLARGHSEQYF. Here the CDR3 DNA reads TGTGCCAGCAGCCAAGATAATTTGGCCCGGGGGCACTCCGAGCAGTACTTC.

CDR3 residues: CASSPGEGGYNEQFF. Here the CDR3 DNA reads TGCGCCAGCAGCCCTGGAGAGGGGGGCTACAATGAGCAGTTCTTC. The rearrangement uses TRBV5-1 and TRBJ2-1, with D possibly being TRBD1 or TRBD2 (6 bases each). Between the trimmed V and J ends, which lost 4 bases and 3 bases, there was a span of 14 bases. Germline CDR1 and CDR2: SGHRS and YFSETQ. The length of the CDR3 is 15 residues.

The chain recombines TRBV7-2 with TRBJ1-2, with D perhaps matching TRBD1 (5 bases). Germline loops: CDR1 SGHTA, CDR2 FQGNSA. Deletions cut 5 bases from V and 7 bases from J, with 20 bases between. The CDR3 is 15 residues long. DNA for the CDR3: TGTGCCAGCAGCCCAGCGTTCGATAGGGGTGGTGGCTACACCTTC. It encodes CASSPAFDRGGGYTF.

A word on this clonotype: Germline is not matched at one junction end, which may reflect a read error. The chain uses TRBV5-4 and TRBJ1-5; D may be TRBD1 (5 bases). The CDR3 runs 16 residues. Germline-derived CDR1 and CDR2 are SGHNT and YYREEE (reference sequence). The CDR3 DNA sequence: TGTGCCAGCAGCTTGGGGGGGGTCCTTAGCGATCAGCCCCAGCATTTT. Protein sequence: CASSLGGVLSDQPQHF.

This clonotype was observed a handful of times. The chain recombines TRBV7-2 with TRBJ2-7; D gene uncertain. In germline, CDR1 is SGHTA, CDR2 FQGNSA. The CDR3 runs 13 residues. Trimming cost V 5 bases and J 2 bases, with 10 bases left between them. The CDR3, as DNA: TGTGCCAGCAGCCCGTACCAGACCTACGAGCAGTACTTC. Residues: CASSPYQTYEQYF.

The chain joins TRBV20-1 to TRBJ2-3, with 11 bases aligning to TRBD2. Germline values: CDR1 DFQATT, CDR2 SNEGSKA (reference sequence). This CDR3 region has 16 residues. With V trimmed by 0 bases and J by 3 bases, 5 bases remained unmatched. The DNA of the CDR3 is TGCAGTGCTAGAGAACTGACTAGCGGGACAACAGATACGCAGTATTTT. Translated: CSARELTSGTTDTQYF.

Only a few counts were recorded for this clonotype. V usage is TRBV11-2 and J usage is TRBJ2-5, with D maybe TRBD1 (5 bases). Germline lookup yields CDR1 SGHAT and CDR2 FQNNGV. The ends were cut back, 0 bases at V and 4 bases at J, with 9 bases in the middle. This CDR3 region has 14 residues. CDR3 protein: CASSLDRVGETQYF. Here the CDR3 DNA reads TGTGCCAGCAGCTTAGACAGGGTCGGAGAGACCCAGTACTTC.

The sample holds a few counts of this clonotype. This chain links TRBV28 with TRBJ2-3; TRBD1 might be the D (6 bases). Per the germline V gene, CDR1 is MDHEN and CDR2 is SYDVKM. The CDR3 extends over 15 amino acids. The germline V and J ends were trimmed by 2 bases and 3 bases, with 12 bases remaining between them. The CDR3 DNA reads TGTGCCAGCAGTTTACACGGGCAGGGGACAGATACGCAGTATTTT. It codes for CASSLHGQGTDTQYF.

The rearrangement uses TRBV6-1 and TRBJ2-2, with D perhaps being TRBD1 or TRBD2 (5 bases each). Germline-derived CDR1 and CDR2 are MNHNS and SASEGT. The germline V and J ends were trimmed by 11 bases and 4 bases, with 17 bases remaining between them. The CDR3 spans 14 residues. The CDR3 sequence: CAGARDPGTGELFF. For the CDR3, the DNA is TGTGCCGGAGCTAGGGACCCGGGCACCGGGGAGCTGTTTTTT.

This clonotype was picked up many times. The chain combines TRBV7-2 with TRBJ2-7, with a tentative D call TRBD1 (7 bases). CDR1 SGHTA and CDR2 FQGNSA come from the germline V gene. V was shortened by 6 bases and J by 2 bases, with 14 bases between the two germline ends. CDR3 length equals 14 residues. The CDR3 coding sequence is TGTGCCAGCAGGCCTAGCGACAGGGCCTACGAGCAGTACTTC. Its translation: CASRPSDRAYEQYF.

Comment on this clonotype: A much larger clone differs from this one at a single base, so this may be a read error. As the CDR3 is not closed by the conserved phenylalanine or tryptophan, this likely results from a read error. The CDR3 here is CASSLAATSASTDTQYL. CDR3 coding DNA: TGTGCCAGCAGCTTAGCGGCGACTAGCGCTAGCACAGATACGCAGTATTTG. The rearrangement joins TRBV7-2 to TRBJ2-3; 8 bases agree with TRBD2. V was pared by 0 bases and J by 0 bases, with 5 bases of the junction left unmatched. This CDR3 spans 17 amino acids. The germline gives CDR1 SGHTA, CDR2 FQGNSA.